The present T cell receptor (beta chain) was sequenced within a study of identical twins. Using its own MiXCR run on the 5' RACE reads, TCRdb lists one record per CDR3 protein. This table holds about 720,000 distinct CDR3 sequences, 8.6% found once. Losses at the gene ends were 4 bases for V and 3 bases for J; bases not matched to a gene: 8. CDR3 size: 16 residues. This clonotype has a count of ten or more. The data also belong to a second study, concerning yellow fever vaccine responses in identical twins. That report notes: The T cell response to vaccination in identical twins was reportedly partly convergent and partly personalized.

The sequence came from a woman younger than 30 in good health. The J gene is TRBJ2-3, the V gene TRBV12-3 or TRBV12-4, with TRBD2 matching over 9 bases. The sample taken for sequencing was PBMCs. The CDR3 DNA sequence: TGTGCCAGCAGTTCGGGTCTGAGCGGGGGGACAGATACGCAGTATTTT. Translating it yields CASSSGLSGGTDTQYF.